These T cell receptor beta chains were read from a single sample in a study of blood T cell repertoires in COVID-19. Measured with immunoSEQ multiplex PCR; TCRdb has only the in-frame clones, and not every one. The sample contains approximately 300,000 clones, 65% to 85% of which appear only once. The sequenced sample consisted of peripheral blood. The receptors were sampled from a woman in her fifties or sixties with acute or convalescent COVID-19. Both conserved end residues are part of each CDR3. Fields, in order: CDR3 DNA, CDR3 protein, J gene, clone size, V gene, D gene. A D gene is named only where the DNA matches it firmly. Clone size is stated in some rows and not others, as once, few, many or a class when expanded.

TGTGCCAGCTCACCCCCGAGCCAGGGAGAAAAACTGTTTTTT CASSPPSQGEKLFF TRBJ1-4 few TRBV18 .
TGTGCCAGCTCACCCTTGACTAGCGGGAGAAAAGAGACCCAGTACTTC CASSPLTSGRKETQYF TRBJ2-5 few TRBV18 TRBD2
TGTGCCTGGGGGGCCCCCTCGGGGTCTGGAAACACCATATATTTT CAWGAPSGSGNTIYF TRBJ1-3 . TRBV30 .
TGTGCCAGCAGCTTATCAGCCTACGAGCAGTACTTC CASSLSAYEQYF TRBJ2-7 . TRBV7-9 .
TGTGCCAGCGGGGAGTTACTAGCGGGGGGCACAGATACGCAGTATTTT CASGELLAGGTDTQYF TRBJ2-3 . TRBV2 TRBD2
TGTGCCAGCTCACCAGGCCGGGACAGGGGGACAGATACGCAGTATTTT CASSPGRDRGTDTQYF TRBJ2-3 . TRBV18 TRBD1
TGTGCCAGCAGTACACAGGGGACAGCACCGGGGGGCTACACCTTC CASSTQGTAPGGYTF TRBJ1-2 . TRBV7-2 TRBD1
TGTGCCAGCAGTTATCAGGGACTATCCTATAATTCACCCCTCCACTTT CASSYQGLSYNSPLHF TRBJ1-6 few TRBV27 .
TGCGCCAGCAGCTTACAGGGGAACACTGAAGCTTTCTTT CASSLQGNTEAFF TRBJ1-1 few TRBV5-1 .
TGTGCCAGCAGTGAGGGGCCCCTCTACGAGCAGTACTTC CASSEGPLYEQYF TRBJ2-7 . TRBV6-4 .
TGTGCCAGCAGCGTACTAGCGGGTCTGGGGGATACGCAGTATTTT CASSVLAGLGDTQYF TRBJ2-3 . TRBV7-9 TRBD2
TGTGCCAGCAGCGTAAGCGGTGCTAGCACAGATACGCAGTATTTT CASSVSGASTDTQYF TRBJ2-3 . TRBV9 .
TGTGCCAGCAGTTCAGGACAGGGGGCTACAGATACGCAGTATTTT CASSSGQGATDTQYF TRBJ2-3 . TRBV2 TRBD1
TGTGCCAGCAGCGTAGGGTCGTTAGCGTCCTACGAGCAGTACTTC CASSVGSLASYEQYF TRBJ2-7 . TRBV9 .
TGTGCCATCAGTGGTGGGACCGGGAGAAGTGGCACAGATACGCAGTATTTT CAISGGTGRSGTDTQYF TRBJ2-3 once TRBV10-3 .
TGTGCCAGCTCACTAGGGACAGGGGGCCGAGAAAAACTGTTTTTT CASSLGTGGREKLFF TRBJ1-4 few TRBV18 TRBD1
TGTGCCAGCCCCGGGACTAGCCAAGGTGAGCAGTTCTTC CASPGTSQGEQFF TRBJ2-1 . TRBV2 TRBD2
TGTGCCAGCAGTTCCCTAGGGGGAGCGGGAGATGATACGCAGTATTTT CASSSLGGAGDDTQYF TRBJ2-3 . TRBV6-2/TRBV6-3 TRBD2
TGCGCCAGCAGCCCCCAGAGCGGGGGATACAATGAGCAGTTCTTC CASSPQSGGYNEQFF TRBJ2-1 . TRBV5-1 TRBD2
TGTGCCTGGTCGGTCCTCGTCATAAACACCGGGGAGCTGTTTTTT CAWSVLVINTGELFF TRBJ2-2 . TRBV30 .
TGCGCCAGCAGTGGGGCAGCGGGGGGGCAAGAGACCCAGTACTTC CASSGAAGGQETQYF TRBJ2-5 . TRBV10-1 TRBD2
TGTGCCAGCAGGTTGGGCGGGGGACAAGAGACCCAGTACTTC CASRLGGGQETQYF TRBJ2-5 . TRBV2 TRBD2
TGTGCCAGCAGCCAGATTAACAGGGGGGACTATGGCTACACCTTC CASSQINRGDYGYTF TRBJ1-2 . TRBV4-2 TRBD1
TGTGCCAGCATGCGCGGGACCGCGAACACTGAAGCTTTCTTT CASMRGTANTEAFF TRBJ1-1 . TRBV3-1/TRBV3-2 .
TGTGCCACCAGTGACACCACAGGGGTCTCCGATCAGCCCCAGCATTTT CATSDTTGVSDQPQHF TRBJ1-5 . TRBV24-1 TRBD1
TGTGCCAGCAGTTACCCATCGGACAGGGGAGTTCTGACCCAGTACTTC CASSYPSDRGVLTQYF TRBJ2-5 . TRBV6-5 TRBD1
TGTGCCAGTACTAGAGGGAGTTCCGGGGAGCTGTTTTTT CASTRGSSGELFF TRBJ2-2 . TRBV19 .
TGTGCCAGCAGTAAACAGGGCGGGGAGACCCAGTACTTC CASSKQGGETQYF TRBJ2-5 . TRBV27 .
TGTGCCAGCAGCCCAACAGGGGCAGACTATGGCTACACCTTC CASSPTGADYGYTF TRBJ1-2 few TRBV5-4 TRBD1
TGTGCCAGCAGCTTGTCGTCCGGGGTACATGGCTACACCTTC CASSLSSGVHGYTF TRBJ1-2 . TRBV5-5 .
TGTGCCAGCAGCACCGACAGGGGAGGAACTGAAGCTTTCTTT CASSTDRGGTEAFF TRBJ1-1 . TRBV7-2 TRBD1
TGTGCCAGCGAAGTTCTAGCAGGCTCTAACTATGGCTACACCTTC CASEVLAGSNYGYTF TRBJ1-2 . TRBV4-2 .
TGTGCCAGCAGCTTTGGCGGAAAGATCTATGGCTACACCTTC CASSFGGKIYGYTF TRBJ1-2 . TRBV5-8 .
TGTGCCAGCACTCTACTCGAGAACACTGAAGCTTTCTTT CASTLLENTEAFF TRBJ1-1 . TRBV6-6 .
TGTGCCAGCAGTTCCGGGACTAGCGGTTCCTACGAGCAGTACTTC CASSSGTSGSYEQYF TRBJ2-7 . TRBV6-2/TRBV6-3 TRBD2
TGTGCCAGCAGTCTTACAGCGGGAGCAGGGTCCTACGAGCAGTACTTC CASSLTAGAGSYEQYF TRBJ2-7 . TRBV7-2 TRBD2
TGTGCCAGCAGATCCCGGACACTTGAAGCTTTCTTT CASRSRTLEAFF TRBJ1-1 . TRBV12-3/TRBV12-4 .
TGTGCCAGCAGCCCCCGGGCGGGGGGGGGCTACGAGCAGTACTTC CASSPRAGGGYEQYF TRBJ2-7 . TRBV7-2 TRBD2
TGTGCCAGCTCACCGTCGGTAGCTTATAGCAATCAGCCCCAGCATTTT CASSPSVAYSNQPQHF TRBJ1-5 . TRBV18 .
TGCGCCAGCAGCCAAGATCGGGGACTCGGAGACACCACAGATACGCAGTATTTT CASSQDRGLGDTTDTQYF TRBJ2-3 . TRBV4-3 .
TGTGCCAGCAGTTACGAAATCGCTAGCGGGAGGGCCCATGAGCAGTTCTTC CASSYEIASGRAHEQFF TRBJ2-1 . TRBV6-2/TRBV6-3 TRBD2
TGTGCCAGCAGCACAGGGGAAAGCTACAATGAGCAGTTCTTC CASSTGESYNEQFF TRBJ2-1 once TRBV6-5 TRBD1